This passage covers 27 T cell receptor beta chains from one sample sequenced in a study of blood T cell repertoires in COVID-19. TCRdb's copy holds only in-frame clones and misses some; the assay was immunoSEQ multiplex PCR. Of a few hundred thousand clones listed, 84% are singletons. The sequenced sample consisted of PBMCs or T cells enriched from blood (not recorded which). Every receptor here comes from a woman between 40 and 55 years old who had recovered from COVID-19.

J is TRBJ2-1 and V is TRBV5-4; 9 bases line up with TRBD2. The ends lost 4 bases at V and 0 bases at J; junction bases unmatched: 2. The CDR3 contains 15 residues. CDR1 SGHNT and CDR2 YYREEE come from the germline V gene (reference sequence). The CDR3 DNA follows: TGTGCCAGCAGCCTTAGCGGGAGCTCCTACAATGAGCAGTTCTTC. Residues: CASSLSGSSYNEQFF. Complete variable domain (other parts from reference TRBV5-4 and TRBJ2-1): ETGVTQSPTHLIKTRGQQVTLRCSSQSGHNTVSWYQQALGQGPQFIFQYYREEENGRGNFPPRFSGLQFPNYSSELNVNALELDDSALYLCASSLSGSSYNEQFFGPGTRLTVL.

This clone was recorded once. The gene calls are TRBV11-2 and TRBJ2-3, with unresolved D. Germline values: CDR1 SGHAT, CDR2 FQNNGV. This CDR3 has 13 amino acids. Deletions cut 5 bases from V and 0 bases from J, with 6 bases between. In DNA form, the CDR3 reads TGTGCCAGCAGCGCAGGTAGCACAGATACGCAGTATTTT. It is translated as CASSAGSTDTQYF.

This clone was picked up one time. The chain combines TRBV11-2 with TRBJ2-1; D may be TRBD2 (5 bases). Germline V gives CDR1 SGHAT, CDR2 FQNNGV. Trimming shortened V by 6 bases and J by 5 bases, and 11 bases separated the two germline ends. This CDR3 comprises 13 residues. The CDR3 reads CASSRGLNNEQFF. CDR3 DNA: TGTGCCAGCAGTCGCGGACTGAACAATGAGCAGTTCTTC.

This chain uses TRBV5-1 with TRBJ2-3, with 7 bases identical to TRBD2. The CDR3 runs 15 residues. The germline gives CDR1 SGHRS, CDR2 YFSETQ. The V and J ends lost 0 bases and 1 base, in that order; junction bases with no gene match: 2. DNA of the CDR3: TGCGCCAGCAGCTTGGGCGGGAGAGGCACAGATACGCAGTATTTT. Translated, it gives CASSLGGRGTDTQYF.

The chain uses TRBV19 and TRBJ2-5; 11 nucleotides agree with TRBD1. CDR3 size: 17 residues. Germline CDR1 is LNHDA and CDR2 is SQIVND (reference sequence). V dropped 3 bases and J dropped 5; count of bases not matched to a gene: 11. The CDR3 protein is CASSIPLRDRGRETQYF. The CDR3 DNA sequence: TGTGCCAGTAGTATCCCTCTCCGGGACAGGGGGAGGGAGACCCAGTACTTC.

This chain uses TRBV10-3 with TRBJ2-1; TRBD2 agrees at 7 bases. The trim removed 7 bases at V and 8 bases at J, leaving 11 bases unmatched. The CDR3 extends over 14 amino acids. The germline V gene has CDR1 ENHRY and CDR2 SYGVKD. The CDR3 region has the DNA TGTGCCATCACACGACTAGCTGGGTTCGATGAGCAGTTCTTC. It specifies CAITRLAGFDEQFF.

The CDR3 DNA follows: TGCGCCAGCAGCTTGGTCGCCAGGGGCCCTACTAACTATGGCTACACCTTC. Amino acid sequence: CASSLVARGPTNYGYTF. The chain has TRBV5-1 and TRBJ1-2; possibly TRBD1 for D (6 bases). The V gene lost 0 bases and the J gene lost 0 bases, with 15 bases spanning the gap. Per germline, CDR1 SGHRS and CDR2 YFSETQ. The CDR3 runs 17 residues.

This clone was counted a single time. This chain uses TRBV7-2 with TRBJ2-2; 9 bases fit TRBD2. CDR3 size: 15 residues. V was clipped by 4 bases and J by 4 bases; unmatched bases: 4. CDR1 and CDR2 from the germline V gene are SGHTA and FQGNSA. CDR3 region: CASSSLAGATGELFF. The CDR3 DNA sequence: TGTGCCAGCAGCTCCTTAGCGGGAGCCACCGGGGAGCTGTTTTTT.

The J gene is TRBJ2-2, the V gene TRBV28, with D perhaps TRBD2 (5 bases). Deletions cut 4 bases from V and 5 bases from J, with 14 bases between. CDR1 MDHEN and CDR2 SYDVKM come from the germline V gene. This CDR3 spans 15 amino acids. The CDR3 coding sequence is TGTGCCAGCAGTTCCCATGGACTGGGGACCGGGGAGCTGTTTTTT. Translation: CASSSHGLGTGELFF.

The chain has TRBV18 and TRBJ2-3, with 10 bases identical to TRBD2. The CDR3 runs 18 residues. Trimming at V came to 3 bases and at J to 0 bases, leaving 9 bases not matched to a gene. From germline, CDR1 is KGHSH and CDR2 LQKENI. The CDR3 region is CASSPSLAGWTSTDTQYF. As DNA, the CDR3 is TGTGCCAGCTCACCGTCACTAGCGGGATGGACTAGCACAGATACGCAGTATTTT.

The chain has TRBV30 and TRBJ1-2; no firm D call. CDR1 and CDR2 from the germline V gene are GTSNPN and SVGIG (reference sequence). The CDR3 loop spans 14 amino acids. Deletions cut 0 bases from V and 0 bases from J, with 8 bases between. CDR3 sequence reads: CAWSVYRANYGYTF. CDR3 sequence (DNA): TGTGCCTGGAGTGTTTATCGGGCTAACTATGGCTACACCTTC.

This chain connects TRBV25-1 to TRBJ1-1; TRBD1 is a possible D gene (6 bases). CDR3 length equals 11 residues. Germline values: CDR1 MGHDK, CDR2 SYGVNS. Trimming took off 6 bases at V and 4 bases at J, with 6 bases between the two ends. The chain's CDR3 is CASRQGTEAFF. In DNA, the CDR3 is TGTGCCAGCAGACAGGGCACTGAAGCTTTCTTT.

The chain recombines TRBV7-8 with TRBJ2-5; a possible D gene is TRBD1 (6 bases). Trimming took off 2 bases at V and 6 bases at J, with 19 bases between the two ends. Germline V gene data show CDR1 as SGHVS and CDR2 as FQNEAQ. The CDR3 loop spans 16 amino acids. CDR3 bases: TGTGCCAGCAGCTTAACAGGGAGAGATCGGTCGAAGACCCAGTACTTC. This translates into CASSLTGRDRSKTQYF.

This clone came up a few times. The genes are TRBV7-2 and TRBJ2-1; maybe TRBD2 (6 bases). Germline loops: CDR1 SGHTA, CDR2 FQGNSA. The CDR3 spans 14 residues. Trimming stripped 5 bases from V and 8 bases from J, with 16 bases between. CDR3: CASSPSAEGDEQFF. The CDR3 nucleotides are TGTGCCAGCAGCCCTAGCGCCGAGGGTGATGAGCAGTTCTTC.

The chain has TRBV28 and TRBJ1-3; unclear D gene. The length of the CDR3 is 15 residues. The germline V gene has CDR1 MDHEN and CDR2 SYDVKM. V shed 5 bases and J shed 8 bases, with 19 bases lying between them. The CDR3 loop is CASSQIDRGLDTIYF. In nucleotides, the CDR3 is TGTGCCAGCAGTCAAATAGACCGAGGTTTAGACACCATATATTTT.

This clone has only a few counts. This chain links TRBV5-1 with TRBJ2-4, with D perhaps TRBD2 (6 bases). Germline V gene lookup returns CDR1 SGHRS and CDR2 YFSETQ. This CDR3 comprises 16 residues. Trimming took 4 bases from V and 9 from J, leaving 23 bases between them. The CDR3 DNA sequence: TGCGCCAGCAGCGCCGGGGCAAGCCTTGGGAGGAGCATTCAGTACTTC. It specifies CASSAGASLGRSIQYF.

The rearrangement uses TRBV9 and TRBJ2-5, with a possible D match to TRBD1 (6 bases). Trimming cost V 0 bases and J 4 bases, with 13 bases left between them. Per the germline V gene, CDR1 is SGDLS and CDR2 is YYNGEE. The CDR3 is 15 residues long. The CDR3 is CASSVGEPRGETQYF. Written as DNA, the CDR3 is TGTGCCAGCAGCGTAGGGGAACCCAGGGGAGAGACCCAGTACTTC. Supplemented by reference TRBV9 and TRBJ2-5, the full variable domain reads DSGVTQTPKHLITATGQRVTLRCSPRSGDLSVYWYQQSLDQGLQFLIQYYNGEERAKGNILERFSAQQFPDLHSELNLSSLELGDSALYFCASSVGEPRGETQYFGPGTRLLVL.

In this sample, this clone turned up once. The chain links TRBV2 to TRBJ2-7; D not certain. Germline lookup yields CDR1 SNHLY and CDR2 FYNNEI. V gave up 5 bases and J gave up 0 bases, with 5 bases separating them. This CDR3 is built from 12 residues. The CDR3 DNA reads as TGTGCCAGCAGTCCCTCCTCCTACGAGCAGTACTTC. The encoded protein is CASSPSSYEQYF.

CDR3 in amino acids: CASSYSDRKGAEAFF. CDR3 coding DNA: TGTGCCAGCAGTTATTCGGACAGGAAAGGGGCTGAAGCTTTCTTT. V is TRBV6-2 or TRBV6-3 and J is TRBJ1-1; TRBD1 matches 7 bases. Trimming removed 3 bases from V and 6 bases from J; junction bases left unmatched: 10. CDR3 size: 15 residues. Germline V CDR1 and CDR2: MNHEY, SVGEGT.

The V call is TRBV6-6, the J call TRBJ1-1, with D perhaps matching TRBD1 (6 bases). Germline assignment: CDR1 MNHNY and CDR2 SVGAGI (reference sequence). V gave up 6 bases and J gave up 3 bases, with 11 bases separating them. CDR3 length: 13 residues. CDR3 DNA sequence: TGTGCCAGCAGATACGCAGGGGACACTGAAGCTTTCTTT. Its protein product is CASRYAGDTEAFF.

J is TRBJ1-1 and V is TRBV19; weak D call: TRBD1 (6 bases). Trimming shortened V by 3 bases and J by 7 bases, and 15 bases separated the two germline ends. The CDR3 extends over 14 amino acids. Germline CDR1 reads LNHDA; CDR2 reads SQIVND (reference sequence). The CDR3 bases are TGTGCCAGTAGTATCAGGGGCAGAGGGGTTGAAGCTTTCTTT. Translation: CASSIRGRGVEAFF. The full variable domain, its missing parts supplied by reference TRBV19 and TRBJ1-1, is DGGITQSPKYLFRKEGQNVTLSCEQNLNHDAMYWYRQDPGQGLRLIYYSQIVNDFQKGDIAEGYSVSREKKESFPLTVTSAQKNPTAFYLCASSIRGRGVEAFFGQGTRLTVV.

This clone was detected only once. The rearrangement joins TRBV5-1 to TRBJ1-1; 8 positions agree with TRBD1. After removal of 4 bases from V and 1 base from J, the junction contained 6 bases not matched to a gene. The CDR3 loop spans 15 amino acids. The germline V gene encodes CDR1 SGHRS and CDR2 YFSETQ. In DNA, the CDR3 is TGCGCCAGCAGCCCCAGGACAGGGAAGAACACTGAAGCTTTCTTT. Translation gives CASSPRTGKNTEAFF.

The chain links TRBV7-3 to TRBJ2-3, with 8 bases that match TRBD2. V lost 0 bases, J lost 8 bases, and 10 bases stayed unmatched. CDR3 size: 16 residues. Per germline, CDR1 SGHTA and CDR2 FQGTGA. CDR3 DNA: TGTGCCAGCAGCTTAACTAGCGGGACCGGCGGAGGTACGCAGTATTTT. Its protein is CASSLTSGTGGGTQYF.

This clone showed up just once. This rearrangement joins TRBV29-1 to TRBJ2-2, with a possible D match to TRBD2 (6 bases). The CDR3 is 14 amino acids. In germline, CDR1 is SQVTM, CDR2 ANQGSEA. Trimming shortened V by 3 bases and J by 6 bases, and 14 bases separated the two germline ends. The CDR3 DNA sequence: TGCAGCGTTGACTCGGGACTTCAAGCCGGGGAGCTGTTTTTT. Amino acids: CSVDSGLQAGELFF.

The CDR3 DNA follows: TGTGCCAGTAGGAATACACGGGGGGCGCGCAATGAGCAGTTCTTC. Protein product: CASRNTRGARNEQFF. This chain uses TRBV19 with TRBJ2-1; a weak D match, TRBD2 (7 bases). The germline V gene encodes CDR1 LNHDA and CDR2 SQIVND (reference sequence). The CDR3 loop spans 15 amino acids. Trimming removed 6 bases at V and 6 bases at J, with 18 bases between.

The chain links TRBV7-9 to TRBJ1-2; tentative D call: TRBD1 (5 bases). Germline V gene sequence: CDR1 SEHNR, CDR2 FQNEAQ (reference sequence). Trimming stripped 2 bases from V and 8 bases from J, with 12 bases between. The CDR3 contains 13 residues. The CDR3 loop reads CASSLMGGWGYTF. The CDR3 nucleotides read TGTGCCAGCAGCTTAATGGGGGGATGGGGCTACACCTTC.

V usage is TRBV7-8 and J usage is TRBJ1-4, with D perhaps TRBD1 (6 bases). This CDR3 region has 15 residues. The germline V gene has CDR1 SGHVS and CDR2 FQNEAQ. Trimming removed 3 bases from V and 3 bases from J, with 11 bases in between. The CDR3 DNA sequence: TGTGCCAGCAGCTTGGCGGGGGCAGCTAATGAAAAACTGTTTTTT. Translation: CASSLAGAANEKLFF.